One sample yielded the 23 T cell receptor beta chains listed below, sequenced in a study of lymphopenia after photon versus proton radiotherapy. The method was immunoSEQ multiplex PCR; TCRdb's version includes in-frame clones alone and lacks a portion of them. The table lists under 75,000 clones, around 92% of them singletons, with 2% to 2.5% in the top ten. Sequencing used peripheral blood, obtained from a patient treated with photon-based radiotherapy. These receptors were collected from a woman between 40 and 50 years old with cholangiocarcinoma.

This sequence joins TRBV5-4 and TRBJ1-4, with TRBD1 as a possible D gene (6 bases). CDR1 and CDR2 (germline): SGHNT, YYREEE (reference sequence). This CDR3 has 15 residues. The V and J ends lost 7 bases and 9 bases respectively, with 22 bases between them. CDR3 DNA sequence: TGTGCCAGCCACTTCGGGGGCGACCGACTAAAAAAACTGTTTTTT. Its protein is CASHFGGDRLKKLFF.

The CDR3 DNA reads as TGCGCCAGCAGACCGGGTTCAGGGGGTAACGAGCAGTACTTC. Protein: CASRPGSGGNEQYF. The chain couples TRBV10-1 to TRBJ2-7, with 7 bases fitting TRBD1. The CDR3 is 14 residues long. Trimming took 6 bases from V and 5 from J; bases not matched to a gene: 10. CDR1 WNHNN and CDR2 SYGVQD come from the germline V gene (reference sequence).

The V and J genes are TRBV9 and TRBJ1-1; D gene uncertain. Germline loops: CDR1 SGDLS, CDR2 YYNGEE. The CDR3 runs to 13 residues. V lost 4 bases to trimming and J lost 6 bases, with 13 bases between them. CDR3 region: CASSPDQRAEAFF. The CDR3 nucleotides read TGTGCCAGCAGCCCCGACCAAAGGGCTGAAGCTTTCTTT.

The genes are TRBV11-3 and TRBJ2-2; TRBD1 or TRBD2 may be the D gene (5 bases each). Trimming took off 4 bases at V and 5 bases at J, with 8 bases between the two ends. CDR1 is SGHNT and CDR2 is YENEEA in the germline V gene. The CDR3 extends over 13 amino acids. The CDR3 DNA is TGTGCCAGCAGCTCGGGACCGACCGGGGAGCTGTTTTTT. This gives the protein CASSSGPTGELFF.

The chain carries TRBV28 and TRBJ2-6; D tentatively reads TRBD1 or TRBD2 (5 bases each). CDR1 and CDR2 from the germline V gene are MDHEN and SYDVKM. Trimming stripped 3 bases from V and 0 bases from J, with 9 bases between. This CDR3 spans 16 amino acids. As DNA, the CDR3 is TGTGCCAGCAGTTTGGGGACGAACTCTGGGGCCAACGTCCTGACTTTC. It encodes CASSLGTNSGANVLTF.

The chain employs TRBV5-1 and TRBJ2-7; D might be TRBD1 (6 bases). The length of the CDR3 is 15 residues. The germline gives CDR1 SGHRS, CDR2 YFSETQ. Trimming took off 4 bases at V and 2 bases at J, with 16 bases between the two ends. The CDR3 DNA is TGCGCCAGCAGCCTCGGGACAAAAACCGCCTACGAGCAGTACTTC. This encodes CASSLGTKTAYEQYF.

The gene calls are TRBV6-5 and TRBJ2-7; TRBD1 matches 9 bases. The CDR3 extends over 15 amino acids. Germline V gives CDR1 MNHEY, CDR2 SVGAGI. Losses at the gene ends were 10 bases for V and 5 bases for J; bases not matched to a gene: 15. The CDR3 reads CANQIPDRGTHEQYF. For the CDR3, the DNA is TGTGCCAATCAAATCCCGGACAGGGGCACCCACGAGCAGTACTTC.

The rearrangement joins TRBV6-1 to TRBJ1-1; perhaps TRBD1 as D (6 bases). The CDR3 runs to 11 residues. Germline CDR1 reads MNHNS; CDR2 reads SASEGT. Trimming removed 4 bases from V and 8 bases from J, with 8 bases in between. The CDR3 sequence is CASSGQEEAFF. The CDR3 bases are TGTGCCAGCAGTGGACAGGAAGAAGCTTTCTTT.

V gene TRBV27 combines with J gene TRBJ1-4, with a weak D call TRBD1 (6 bases). Looked up from germline, CDR1 is MNHEY and CDR2 is SMNVEV (reference sequence). V lost 6 bases to trimming and J lost 9 bases, with 17 bases between them. The CDR3 loop spans 14 amino acids. CDR3 sequence reads: CASSLGQMGKKLFF. Here the CDR3 DNA reads TGTGCCAGCAGCCTCGGACAGATGGGCAAAAAACTGTTTTTT.

V gene TRBV19 combines with J gene TRBJ2-7; no reliable D call. This CDR3 comprises 14 residues. CDR1 is LNHDA and CDR2 is SQIVND in the germline V gene (reference sequence). With 5 bases removed from V and 2 bases from J, the gap between germline ends came to 13 bases. The CDR3 reads CASSVEIRAYEQYF. The CDR3, as DNA: TGTGCCAGTAGTGTCGAAATTCGGGCCTACGAGCAGTACTTC. Looking up the rest from reference TRBV19 and TRBJ2-7 gives the full variable domain: DGGITQSPKYLFRKEGQNVTLSCEQNLNHDAMYWYRQDPGQGLRLIYYSQIVNDFQKGDIAEGYSVSREKKESFPLTVTSAQKNPTAFYLCASSVEIRAYEQYFGPGTRLTVT.

This chain uses TRBV28 with TRBJ1-6; D gene ambiguous. The germline V and J ends were trimmed by 7 bases and 0 bases, with 13 bases remaining between them. Germline V gives CDR1 MDHEN, CDR2 SYDVKM. There are 16 residues in the CDR3. The CDR3 region has the DNA TGTGCCAGCAAGTTGTTGACGGCCTCCTATAATTCACCCCTCCACTTT. Protein sequence: CASKLLTASYNSPLHF.

The J gene is TRBJ2-1, the V gene TRBV7-9; 8 nucleotides match TRBD2. This CDR3 has 16 amino acids. V shed 0 bases and J 7 bases; nucleotides not matched to a gene: 8. The germline gives CDR1 SEHNR, CDR2 FQNEAQ (reference sequence). The CDR3 protein is CASSLAVAGSGNEQFF. The CDR3 bases are TGTGCCAGCAGCTTAGCCGTAGCGGGGTCAGGAAATGAGCAGTTCTTC.

CDR3 region: CASSLAVGSLYEQYF. Written as DNA, the CDR3 is TGTGCCAGCAGCTTAGCGGTGGGATCCCTTTACGAGCAGTACTTC. This rearrangement joins TRBV7-3 to TRBJ2-7; D not certain. Germline CDR1 reads SGHTA; CDR2 reads FQGTGA. The CDR3 length is 15 residues. The ends were cut back, 2 bases at V and 4 bases at J, with 15 bases in the middle.

This sequence joins TRBV4-3 and TRBJ1-1; TRBD1 is a possible D gene (5 bases). This CDR3 has 15 residues. CDR1 and CDR2 from the germline V gene are LGHNA and YSLEER. The V end was cut by 5 bases, the J end by 4 bases, with 17 bases between. CDR3 DNA sequence: TGCGCCAGCAGCGTCCGAGGTGGCGGGGGCACTGAAGCTTTCTTT. It encodes CASSVRGGGGTEAFF.

CDR3 loop: CASSPPPLSWGYTF. CDR3 DNA sequence: TGTGCCAGCAGTCCCCCCCCTCTCTCCTGGGGCTACACCTTC. The chain joins TRBV6-1 to TRBJ1-2; D ambiguous. Trimming stripped 5 bases from V and 8 bases from J, with 18 bases between. There are 14 residues in the CDR3. Germline values: CDR1 MNHNS, CDR2 SASEGT.

The rearrangement joins TRBV6-8 to TRBJ2-7; weak D call: TRBD2 (7 bases). There are 18 residues in the CDR3. Trimming took 5 bases from V and 5 from J, leaving 28 bases between them. In germline, CDR1 is MNHGY, CDR2 SAAAGT. The DNA for the CDR3 is TGTGCCAGCAGTGATGGAGGGGGGGCACACCTGAAGAATCACGAGCAGTACTTC. This codes for CASSDGGGAHLKNHEQYF.

V usage is TRBV4-2 and J usage is TRBJ2-1, with 8 positions matching TRBD2. The germline gives CDR1 LGHNA, CDR2 YNFKEQ. With V trimmed by 1 base and J by 3 bases, 2 bases remained unmatched. CDR3 length: 15 amino acids. CDR3 protein: CASSQAGGVYNEQFF. CDR3 DNA sequence: TGTGCCAGCAGCCAAGCCGGGGGGGTCTACAATGAGCAGTTCTTC.

The rearrangement uses TRBV2 and TRBJ2-7; D possibly corresponds to TRBD1 (6 bases). V dropped 6 bases and J dropped 4 bases, with 10 bases sitting between them. The CDR3 covers 12 residues. The V gene's germline CDR1 is SNHLY and CDR2 FYNNEI. The CDR3 DNA reads as TGTGCCAGCAGCCTAAGGGGGTACGAGCAGTACTTC. Amino acid sequence: CASSLRGYEQYF.

The V gene is TRBV5-4, the J gene TRBJ2-7, with 10 bases matching TRBD1. This CDR3 comprises 17 residues. Germline lookup yields CDR1 SGHNT and CDR2 YYREEE (reference sequence). Losses at the gene ends were 3 bases for V and 5 bases for J; bases not matched to a gene: 14. CDR3 protein: CASSSTGQGRRAHEQYF. CDR3 nucleotides: TGTGCCAGCAGCTCGACGGGACAGGGGCGACGGGCCCACGAGCAGTACTTC.

The rearrangement links TRBV5-1 to TRBJ1-2; D not certain. V was clipped by 4 bases and J by 1 base, with 11 bases between them. CDR3 size: 14 residues. Germline assignment: CDR1 SGHRS and CDR2 YFSETQ. The CDR3 sequence is CASSEGVNNYGYTF. In nucleotides, the CDR3 is TGCGCCAGCAGCGAAGGTGTTAATAACTATGGCTACACCTTC.

V and J are TRBV28 and TRBJ2-7; D gene ambiguous. Germline assignment: CDR1 MDHEN and CDR2 SYDVKM. V dropped 3 bases and J dropped 0 bases, with 6 bases sitting between them. This CDR3 is 13 amino acids long. The CDR3 nucleotides read TGTGCCAGCAGTTTTCGTTACTCCTACGAGCAGTACTTC. It translates to CASSFRYSYEQYF.

The chain has TRBV5-4 and TRBJ2-7, with 9 bases identical to TRBD2. This CDR3 contains 16 residues. Trimming at V came to 0 bases and at J to 6 bases, leaving 10 bases not matched to a gene. Germline CDR1 reads SGHNT; CDR2 reads YYREEE (reference sequence). As DNA, the CDR3 is TGTGCCAGCAGCTTGGCCGGTGGCGGGGGGGTCGGCGAGCAGTACTTC. Translated: CASSLAGGGGVGEQYF. The entire variable domain, with the rest obtained from reference TRBV5-4 and TRBJ2-7, is as follows: ETGVTQSPTHLIKTRGQQVTLRCSSQSGHNTVSWYQQALGQGPQFIFQYYREEENGRGNFPPRFSGLQFPNYSSELNVNALELDDSALYLCASSLAGGGGVGEQYFGPGTRLTVT.

This clone was recorded once. The rearrangement joins TRBV19 to TRBJ2-7; D is perhaps TRBD2 (6 bases). Trimming cost V 4 bases and J 3 bases, with 13 bases left between them. The CDR3 has 14 amino acids. The V gene's germline CDR1 is LNHDA and CDR2 SQIVND (reference sequence). DNA for the CDR3: TGTGCCAGTAGTACCGGAGGGAACAACTACGAGCAGTACTTC. This translates into CASSTGGNNYEQYF.